This T cell receptor (beta chain) was profiled in a study of shared clonotypes between healthy human individuals. About the study: With ages of 18 to 49, the donors were two women and a few men. General study findings and limits: The small donor group covered limited genetic and exposure diversity.

The test was conducted at deep level. Profiling relied on immunoSEQ multiplex PCR, and the TCRdb table lists in-frame clones only, not all of them. The data hold about 680,000 clones, with around 90% observed a single time. CD45RO-negative CD8 cells positively selected for CCR7 made up the naive population, which excluded terminally differentiated effector memory CD45RA+ cells. A note on this clone: Its antigen is as yet unknown.

CDR1 LNHNV and CDR2 YYDKDF come from the germline V gene (reference sequence). Deletions cut 6 bases from V and 0 bases from J, with 5 bases between. The CDR3 runs to 12 residues. The sample was naive CD8+ T cells sorted from blood. The chain joins TRBV15 to TRBJ2-5; D is uncertain. This TCR was sampled from a man younger than 40 in good health. The CDR3 spells CATRADQETQYF. The CDR3 DNA follows: TGTGCCACCAGGGCGGACCAAGAGACCCAGTACTTC.